Listed below are T cell receptor beta chains from one sample, sequenced in a study of T cells expressing NK-cell markers. For each CDR3 protein, TCRdb gives one entry from its re-call of the 5' RACE reads, without DNA. The data show about 260,000 distinct CDR3 sequences, and the top ten clones hold about 0.39%. The sequencing sample was made of blood T cells: a sorted CD56 or NKG2C T cell subset, CD4+ or CD8+ T cells, or bulk PBMC T cells (not recorded which). The receptors stem from a man aged 18 to 30 in good health. Both conserved end residues are part of each CDR3.

v_gene,len,j_gene,CDR3aa
TRBV11-2,14,TRBJ2-1,CASSLGPLAGGRFF
TRBV7-6,15,TRBJ2-7,CASSSGLAGAYEQYF
TRBV20-1,13,TRBJ2-3,CSARGVLKDTQYF
TRBV10-3,11,TRBJ2-7,CAISEGTFKYF
TRBV5-5,16,TRBJ2-3,CASSLARDVITDTQYF
TRBV12-3/TRBV12-4,16,TRBJ2-7,CASKDRRGTGSYEQYF
TRBV20-1,11,TRBJ2-3,CSAIEGITQYF
TRBV11-2,14,TRBJ2-4,CASRSVKGFDIQYF
TRBV7-8,16,TRBJ2-5,CASSFGVRQILETQYF
TRBV10-3,15,TRBJ2-1,CAIRSGRDQDNEQFF
TRBV19,14,TRBJ2-5,CASDMPGSQETQYF
TRBV12-3/TRBV12-4,14,TRBJ1-4,CASSLPGVLEKLFF
TRBV5-1,14,TRBJ2-1,CASSLTPGNNEQFF
TRBV5-5,15,TRBJ2-6,CASEESLSGANVLTF
TRBV7-2,15,TRBJ2-7,CASSLYASGSYEQYF
TRBV29-1,14,TRBJ2-3,CSVEDRHTLDTQYF
TRBV12-3/TRBV12-4,16,TRBJ2-3,CASSSPLAGGPDTQYF
TRBV5-1,15,TRBJ2-1,CASSILSGNYNEQFF
TRBV19,15,TRBJ2-2,CASSMVSSGAGELFF
TRBV12-3/TRBV12-4,17,TRBJ2-1,CASSPRRDGSLYNEQFF
TRBV29-1,13,TRBJ1-5,CSVGGQGRQPQHF
TRBV10-3,11,TRBJ2-1,CAISEYDWQFF
TRBV11-2,13,TRBJ2-1,CASRQISYNEQFF
TRBV20-1,12,TRBJ2-5,CSASGTSGTQYF
TRBV6-2/TRBV6-3,14,TRBJ2-5,CASRRPGGQETQYF
TRBV29-1,13,TRBJ2-3,CSCQGSGTDTQYF
TRBV29-1,13,TRBJ1-5,CSVGDRDLGPQHF
TRBV12-3/TRBV12-4,14,TRBJ1-2,CASSLFGRGPGYTF
TRBV29-1,11,TRBJ2-3,CSVGVADTQYF
TRBV7-6,19,TRBJ2-1,CASNYTKPGLAGGCDEQFF
TRBV7-6,16,TRBJ2-1,CASSSRSSGNYNEQFF
TRBV7-8,17,TRBJ1-5,CASSPLSRQGIGQPQHF
TRBV6-5,17,TRBJ2-3,CASSYLPTGPSTDTQYF
TRBV20-1,13,TRBJ2-7,CSAKLAGGHEQYF
TRBV28,14,TRBJ2-2,CASSFAGQNGELFF
TRBV24-1,16,TRBJ2-2,CATSSGGSSRGGELFF
TRBV11-3,18,TRBJ2-3,CASSLGGWGQGGTDTQYF
TRBV20-1,12,TRBJ2-1,CSARGNRDEQFF
TRBV7-8,15,TRBJ2-5,CASTPKRVARETQYF
TRBV5-1,15,TRBJ2-3,CASSLGGLRKDTQYF
TRBV4-3,15,TRBJ2-5,CASSPSGHRGETQYF
TRBV24-1,16,TRBJ2-3,CATSDLGGPHTDTQYF